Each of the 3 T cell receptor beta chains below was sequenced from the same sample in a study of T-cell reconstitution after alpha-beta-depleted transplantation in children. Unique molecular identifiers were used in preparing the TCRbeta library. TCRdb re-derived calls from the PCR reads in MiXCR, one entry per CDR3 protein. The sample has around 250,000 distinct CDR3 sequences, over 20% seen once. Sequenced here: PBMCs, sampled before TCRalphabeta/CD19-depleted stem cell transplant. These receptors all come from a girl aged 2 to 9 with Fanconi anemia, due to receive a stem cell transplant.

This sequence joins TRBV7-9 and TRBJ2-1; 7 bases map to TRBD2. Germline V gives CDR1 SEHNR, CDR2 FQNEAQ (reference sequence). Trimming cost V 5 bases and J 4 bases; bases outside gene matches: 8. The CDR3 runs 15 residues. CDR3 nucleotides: TGTGCCAGCAGCCCCAAGCGGGGAACTTACAATGAGCAGTTCTTC. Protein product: CASSPKRGTYNEQFF. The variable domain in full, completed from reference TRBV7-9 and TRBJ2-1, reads DTGVSQNPRHKITKRGQNVTFRCDPISEHNRLYWYRQTLGQGPEFLTYFQNEAQLEKSRLLSDRFSAERPKGSFSTLEIQRTEQGDSAMYLCASSPKRGTYNEQFFGPGTRLTVL.

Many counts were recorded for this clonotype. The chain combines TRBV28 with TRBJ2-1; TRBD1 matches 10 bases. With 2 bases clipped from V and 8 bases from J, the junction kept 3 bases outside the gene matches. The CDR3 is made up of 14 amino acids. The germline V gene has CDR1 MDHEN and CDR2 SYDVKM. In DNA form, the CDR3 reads TGTGCCAGCAGTTTAAGGGACAGGGGTGATGAGCAGTTCTTC. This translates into CASSLRDRGDEQFF. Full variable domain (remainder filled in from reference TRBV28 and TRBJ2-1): DVKVTQSSRYLVKRTGEKVFLECVQDMDHENMFWYRQDPGLGLRLIYFSYDVKMKEKGDIPEGYSVSREKKERFSLILESASTNQTSMYLCASSLRDRGDEQFFGPGTRLTVL.

The CDR3 region is CASSPGWGRLQETQYF. CDR3 DNA sequence: TGTGCCAGCAGTCCGGGTTGGGGGAGGTTACAAGAGACCCAGTACTTC. V gene TRBV6-1 combines with J gene TRBJ2-5; D perhaps matches TRBD2 (6 bases). The CDR3 has 16 residues. V was clipped by 5 bases and J by 2 bases, with 18 bases between them. CDR1 and CDR2 from the germline V gene are MNHNS and SASEGT.